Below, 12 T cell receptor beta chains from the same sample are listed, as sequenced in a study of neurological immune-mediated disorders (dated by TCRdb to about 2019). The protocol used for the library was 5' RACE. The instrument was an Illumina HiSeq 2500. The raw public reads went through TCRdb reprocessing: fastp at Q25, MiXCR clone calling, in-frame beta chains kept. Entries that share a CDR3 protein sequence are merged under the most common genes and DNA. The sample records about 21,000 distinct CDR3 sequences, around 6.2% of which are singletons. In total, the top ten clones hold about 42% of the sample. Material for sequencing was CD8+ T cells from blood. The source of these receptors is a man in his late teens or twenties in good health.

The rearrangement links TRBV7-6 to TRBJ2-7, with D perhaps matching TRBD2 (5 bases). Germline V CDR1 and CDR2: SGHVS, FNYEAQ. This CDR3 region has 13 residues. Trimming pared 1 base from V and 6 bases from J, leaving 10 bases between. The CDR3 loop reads CASSLVDGVEQYF. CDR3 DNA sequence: TGTGCCAGCAGCTTAGTGGACGGGGTCGAGCAGTACTTC. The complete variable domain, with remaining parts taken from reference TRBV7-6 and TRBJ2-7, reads GAGVSQSPRYKVTKRGQDVALRCDPISGHVSLYWYRQALGQGPEFLTYFNYEAQQDKSGLPNDRFSAERPEGSISTLTIQRTEQRDSAMYRCASSLVDGVEQYFGPGTRLTVT.

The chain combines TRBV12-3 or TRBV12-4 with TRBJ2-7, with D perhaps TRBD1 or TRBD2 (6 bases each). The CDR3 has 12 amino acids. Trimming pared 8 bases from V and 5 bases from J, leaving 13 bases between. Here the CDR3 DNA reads TGTGCCAGCTCGGGGGCAGGGGACGAGCAGTACTTC. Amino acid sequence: CASSGAGDEQYF.

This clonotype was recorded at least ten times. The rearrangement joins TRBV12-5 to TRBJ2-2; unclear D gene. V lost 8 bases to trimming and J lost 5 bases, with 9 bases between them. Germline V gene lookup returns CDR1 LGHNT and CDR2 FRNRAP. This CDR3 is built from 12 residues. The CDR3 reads CASYPLTGELFF. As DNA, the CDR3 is TGTGCTAGTTATCCCTTGACCGGGGAGCTGTTTTTT. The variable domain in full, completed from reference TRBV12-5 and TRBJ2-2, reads DARVTQTPRHKVTEMGQEVTMRCQPILGHNTVFWYRQTMMQGLELLAYFRNRAPLDDSGMPKDRFSAEMPDATLATLKIQPSEPRDSAVYFCASYPLTGELFFGEGSRLTVL.

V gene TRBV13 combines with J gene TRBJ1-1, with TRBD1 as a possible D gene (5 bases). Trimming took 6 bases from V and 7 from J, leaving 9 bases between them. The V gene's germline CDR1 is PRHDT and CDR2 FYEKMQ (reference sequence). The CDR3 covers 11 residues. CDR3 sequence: CASRIDSEAFF. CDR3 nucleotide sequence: TGTGCCAGCAGAATCGACAGTGAAGCTTTCTTT.

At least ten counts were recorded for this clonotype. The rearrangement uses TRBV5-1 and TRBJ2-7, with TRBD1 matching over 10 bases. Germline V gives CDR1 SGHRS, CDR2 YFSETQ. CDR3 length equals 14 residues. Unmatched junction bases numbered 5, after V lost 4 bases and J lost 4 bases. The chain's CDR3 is CASSLRDRGYEQYF. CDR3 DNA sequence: TGCGCCAGCAGCCTGCGGGACAGGGGTTACGAGCAGTACTTC.

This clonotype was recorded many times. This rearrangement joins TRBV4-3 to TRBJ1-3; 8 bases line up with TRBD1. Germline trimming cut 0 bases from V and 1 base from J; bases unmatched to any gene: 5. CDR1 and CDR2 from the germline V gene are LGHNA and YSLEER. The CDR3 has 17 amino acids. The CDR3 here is CASSQERTGSSGNTIYF. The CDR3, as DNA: TGCGCCAGCAGCCAAGAAAGGACAGGGTCTTCTGGAAACACCATATATTTT.

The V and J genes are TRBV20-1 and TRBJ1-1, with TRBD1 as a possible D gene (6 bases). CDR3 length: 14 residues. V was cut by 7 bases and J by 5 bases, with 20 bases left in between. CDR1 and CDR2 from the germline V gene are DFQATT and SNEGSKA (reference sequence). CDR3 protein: CSVLLLGGETEAFF. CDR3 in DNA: TGCAGTGTCCTCCTATTAGGGGGAGAGACTGAAGCTTTCTTT.

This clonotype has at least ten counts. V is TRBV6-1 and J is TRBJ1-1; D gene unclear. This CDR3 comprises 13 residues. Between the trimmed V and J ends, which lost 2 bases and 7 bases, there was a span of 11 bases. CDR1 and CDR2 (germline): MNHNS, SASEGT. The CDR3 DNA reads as TGTGCCAGCAGTGAACCCTGGCAGTTTGAAGCTTTCTTT. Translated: CASSEPWQFEAFF.

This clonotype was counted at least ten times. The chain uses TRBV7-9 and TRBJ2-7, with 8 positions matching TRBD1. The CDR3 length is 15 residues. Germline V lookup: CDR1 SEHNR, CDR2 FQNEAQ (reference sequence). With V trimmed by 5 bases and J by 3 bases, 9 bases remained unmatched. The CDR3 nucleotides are TGTGCCAGCAGCCGGACCGGGACAGGAGACTACGAGCAGTACTTC. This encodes CASSRTGTGDYEQYF.

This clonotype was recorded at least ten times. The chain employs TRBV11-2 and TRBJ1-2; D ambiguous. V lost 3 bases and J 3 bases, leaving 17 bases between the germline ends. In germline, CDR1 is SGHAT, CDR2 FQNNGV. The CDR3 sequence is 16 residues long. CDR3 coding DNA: TGTGCCAGCAGCTTGGTTCGGGGTCTTTCGGACTATGGCTACACCTTC. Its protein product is CASSLVRGLSDYGYTF.

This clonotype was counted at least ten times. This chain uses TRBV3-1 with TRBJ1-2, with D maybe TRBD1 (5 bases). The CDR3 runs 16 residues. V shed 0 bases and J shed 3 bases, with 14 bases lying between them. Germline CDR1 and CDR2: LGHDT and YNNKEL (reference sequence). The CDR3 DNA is TGTGCCAGCAGCCAAGATCAGACGGGGGGAGACTATGGCTACACCTTC. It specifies CASSQDQTGGDYGYTF.

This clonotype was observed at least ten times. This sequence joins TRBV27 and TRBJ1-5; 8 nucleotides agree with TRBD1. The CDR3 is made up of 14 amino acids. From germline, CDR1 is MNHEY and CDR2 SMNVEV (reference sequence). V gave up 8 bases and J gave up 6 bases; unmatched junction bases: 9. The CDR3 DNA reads TGTGCCAGCCGCTCGCGACAGGGGAGTCAGCCCCAGCATTTT. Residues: CASRSRQGSQPQHF.